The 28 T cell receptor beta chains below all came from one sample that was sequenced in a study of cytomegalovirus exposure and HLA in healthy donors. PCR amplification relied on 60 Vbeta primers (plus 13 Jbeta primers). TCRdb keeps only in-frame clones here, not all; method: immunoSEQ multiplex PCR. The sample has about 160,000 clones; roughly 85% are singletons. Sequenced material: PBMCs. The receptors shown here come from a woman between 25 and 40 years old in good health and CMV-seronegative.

CDR3 sequence: CASSQVEAREQFF. The CDR3 nucleotides are TGTGCCAGCAGCCAAGTCGAGGCCCGTGAGCAGTTCTTC. V gene TRBV14 combines with J gene TRBJ2-1; D is unresolved. V gave up 1 base and J gave up 9 bases, with 10 bases separating them. CDR3 length equals 13 residues. From germline, CDR1 is SGHDN and CDR2 FVKESK.

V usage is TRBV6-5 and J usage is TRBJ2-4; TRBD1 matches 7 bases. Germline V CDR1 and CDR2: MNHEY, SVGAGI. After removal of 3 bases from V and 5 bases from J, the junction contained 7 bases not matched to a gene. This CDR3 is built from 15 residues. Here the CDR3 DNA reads TGTGCCAGCAGTTATTTAGGGGGCCTAGAAAACATTCAGTACTTC. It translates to CASSYLGGLENIQYF.

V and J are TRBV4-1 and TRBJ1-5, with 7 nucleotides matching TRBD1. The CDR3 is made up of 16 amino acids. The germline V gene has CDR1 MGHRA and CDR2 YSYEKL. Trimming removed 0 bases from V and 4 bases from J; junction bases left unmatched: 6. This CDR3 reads CASSQEPTRGNQPQHF. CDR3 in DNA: TGCGCCAGCAGCCAAGAACCCACCAGGGGGAATCAGCCCCAGCATTTT.

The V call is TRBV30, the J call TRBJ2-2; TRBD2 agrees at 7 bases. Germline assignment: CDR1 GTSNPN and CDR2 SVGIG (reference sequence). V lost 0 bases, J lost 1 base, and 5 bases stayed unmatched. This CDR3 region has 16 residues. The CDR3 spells CAWSVRGRENTGELFF. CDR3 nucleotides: TGTGCCTGGAGTGTACGAGGGAGGGAGAACACCGGGGAGCTGTTTTTT. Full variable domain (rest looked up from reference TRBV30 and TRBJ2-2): SQTIHQWPATLVQPVGSPLSLECTVEGTSNPNLYWYRQAAGRGLQLLFYSVGIGQISSEVPQNLSASRPQDRQFILSSKKLLLSDSGFYLCAWSVRGRENTGELFFGEGSRLTVL.

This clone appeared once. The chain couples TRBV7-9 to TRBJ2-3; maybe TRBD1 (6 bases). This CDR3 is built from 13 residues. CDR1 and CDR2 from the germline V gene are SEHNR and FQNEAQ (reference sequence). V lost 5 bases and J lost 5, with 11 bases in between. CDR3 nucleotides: TGTGCCAGCAGCGTAACAGGGAAAGATACGCAGTATTTT. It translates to CASSVTGKDTQYF.

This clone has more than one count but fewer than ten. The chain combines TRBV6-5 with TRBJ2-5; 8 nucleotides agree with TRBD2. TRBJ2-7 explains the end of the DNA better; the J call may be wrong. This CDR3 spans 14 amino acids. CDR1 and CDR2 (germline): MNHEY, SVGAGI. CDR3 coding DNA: TGTGCCAGCAGCGGACTAGCAGACCTATACGAGCAGTACTTC. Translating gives CASSGLADLYEQYF.

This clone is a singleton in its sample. In DNA, the CDR3 is TGTGCCAGCAGTGAGGGACAGGTGTACCAAGAGACCCAGTACTTC. Translation gives CASSEGQVYQETQYF. The chain carries TRBV6-1 and TRBJ2-5; 8 positions agree with TRBD1. CDR1 and CDR2 from the germline V gene are MNHNS and SASEGT. The ends lost 3 bases at V and 0 bases at J; junction bases unmatched: 3. The CDR3 totals 15 residues.

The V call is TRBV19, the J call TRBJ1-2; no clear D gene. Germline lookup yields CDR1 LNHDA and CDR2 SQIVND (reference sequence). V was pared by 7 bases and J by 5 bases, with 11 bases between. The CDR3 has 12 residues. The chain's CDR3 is CASIGGEYGYTF. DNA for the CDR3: TGTGCCAGTATAGGAGGAGAGTATGGCTACACCTTC.

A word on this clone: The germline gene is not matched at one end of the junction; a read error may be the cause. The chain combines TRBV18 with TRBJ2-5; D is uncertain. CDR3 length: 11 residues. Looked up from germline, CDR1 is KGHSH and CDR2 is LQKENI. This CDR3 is CASSPSETQHF. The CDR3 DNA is TGTGCCAGCTCACCTTCGGAGACCCAGCACTTC.

CDR3 DNA sequence: TGTGCCAGCAGCCAAGGCGGGCGAGCTAACTATGGCTACACCTTC. Encoded protein: CASSQGGRANYGYTF. The chain is built from TRBV14 and TRBJ1-2; D is uncertain. V dropped 1 base and J dropped 0 bases, with 9 bases sitting between them. CDR1 SGHDN and CDR2 FVKESK come from the germline V gene. The CDR3 is 15 residues long. The complete variable domain, with remaining parts taken from reference TRBV14 and TRBJ1-2, reads EAGVTQFPSHSVIEKGQTVTLRCDPISGHDNLYWYRRVMGKEIKFLLHFVKESKQDESGMPNNRFLAERTGGTYSTLKVQPAELEDSGVYFCASSQGGRANYGYTFGSGTRLTVV.

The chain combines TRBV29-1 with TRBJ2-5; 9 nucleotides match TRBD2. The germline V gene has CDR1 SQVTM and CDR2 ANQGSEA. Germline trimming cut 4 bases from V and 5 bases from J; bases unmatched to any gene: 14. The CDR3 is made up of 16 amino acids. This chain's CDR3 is CSVGYIGGGVRETQYF. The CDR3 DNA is TGCAGCGTTGGTTATATCGGCGGGGGGGTCCGGGAGACCCAGTACTTC.

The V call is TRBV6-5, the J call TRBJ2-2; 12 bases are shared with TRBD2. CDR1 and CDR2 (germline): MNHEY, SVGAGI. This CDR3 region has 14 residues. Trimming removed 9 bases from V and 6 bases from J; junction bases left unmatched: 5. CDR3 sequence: CASTSGGTSGELFF. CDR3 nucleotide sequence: TGTGCCAGTACTAGCGGGGGGACCTCCGGGGAGCTGTTTTTT.

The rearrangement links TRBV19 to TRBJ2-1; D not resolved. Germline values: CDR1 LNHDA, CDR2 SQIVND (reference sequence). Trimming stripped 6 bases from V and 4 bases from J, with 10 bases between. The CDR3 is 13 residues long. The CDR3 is CASRLGTYNEQFF. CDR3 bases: TGTGCCAGTAGACTGGGCACATACAATGAGCAGTTCTTC.

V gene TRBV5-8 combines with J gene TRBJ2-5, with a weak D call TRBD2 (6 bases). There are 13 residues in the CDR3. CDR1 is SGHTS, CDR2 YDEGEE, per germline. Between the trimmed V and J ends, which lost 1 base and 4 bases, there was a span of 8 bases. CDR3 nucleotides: TGTGCCAGCAGCTTGATGCGGGGAGAGACCCAGTACTTC. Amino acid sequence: CASSLMRGETQYF.

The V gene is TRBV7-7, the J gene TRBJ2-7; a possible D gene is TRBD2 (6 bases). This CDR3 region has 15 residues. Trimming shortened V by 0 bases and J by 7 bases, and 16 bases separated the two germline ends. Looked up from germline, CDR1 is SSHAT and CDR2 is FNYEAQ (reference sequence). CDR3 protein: CASSLALGLSEEQYF. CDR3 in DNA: TGTGCCAGCAGCTTAGCCCTTGGACTAAGCGAAGAGCAGTACTTC.

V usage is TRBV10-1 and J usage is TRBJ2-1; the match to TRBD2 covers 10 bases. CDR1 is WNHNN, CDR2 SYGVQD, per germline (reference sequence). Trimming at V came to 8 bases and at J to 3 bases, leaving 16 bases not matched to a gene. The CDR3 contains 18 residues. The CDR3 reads CASSRERGGSSYYNEQFF. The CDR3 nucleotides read TGCGCCAGCTCCCGGGAGCGGGGGGGCTCTTCATACTACAATGAGCAGTTCTTC.

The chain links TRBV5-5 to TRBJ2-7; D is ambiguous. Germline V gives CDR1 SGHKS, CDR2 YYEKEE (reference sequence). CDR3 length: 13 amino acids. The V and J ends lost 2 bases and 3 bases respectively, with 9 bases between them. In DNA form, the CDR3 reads TGTGCCAGCAGCTTTTCAACTAACTACGAGCAGTACTTC. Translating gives CASSFSTNYEQYF.

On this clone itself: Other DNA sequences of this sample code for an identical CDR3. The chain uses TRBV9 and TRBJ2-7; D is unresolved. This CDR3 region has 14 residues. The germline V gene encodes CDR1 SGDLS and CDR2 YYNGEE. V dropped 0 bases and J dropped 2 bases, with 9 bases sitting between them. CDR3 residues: CASSVGADTYEQYF. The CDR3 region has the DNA TGTGCCAGCAGCGTAGGGGCAGACACCTACGAGCAGTACTTC.

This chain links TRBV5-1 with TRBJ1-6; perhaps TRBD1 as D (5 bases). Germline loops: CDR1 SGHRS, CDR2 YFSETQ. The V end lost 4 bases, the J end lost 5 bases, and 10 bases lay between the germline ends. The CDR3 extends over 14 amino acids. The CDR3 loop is CASSPLTDNSPLHF. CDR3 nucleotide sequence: TGCGCCAGCAGCCCGTTGACAGATAATTCACCCCTCCACTTT. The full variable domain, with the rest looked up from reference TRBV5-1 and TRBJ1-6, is KAGVTQTPRYLIKTRGQQVTLSCSPISGHRSVSWYQQTPGQGLQFLFEYFSETQRNKGNFPGRFSGRQFSNSRSEMNVSTLELGDSALYLCASSPLTDNSPLHFGNGTRLTVT.

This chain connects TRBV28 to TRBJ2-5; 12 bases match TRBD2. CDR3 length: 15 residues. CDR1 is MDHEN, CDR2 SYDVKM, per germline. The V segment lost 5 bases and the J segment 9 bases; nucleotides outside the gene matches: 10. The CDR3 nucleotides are TGTGCCAGCAGTAAAACTAGCGGGGGGCTTGGGTCCCAGTACTTC. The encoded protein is CASSKTSGGLGSQYF.

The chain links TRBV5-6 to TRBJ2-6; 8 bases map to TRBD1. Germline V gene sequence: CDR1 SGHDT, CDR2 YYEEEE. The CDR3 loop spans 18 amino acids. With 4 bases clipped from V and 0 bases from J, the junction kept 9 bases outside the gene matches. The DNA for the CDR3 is TGTGCCAGCAGCAAAGTCCAGGGGGCCACCTCTGGGGCCAACGTCCTGACTTTC. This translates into CASSKVQGATSGANVLTF.

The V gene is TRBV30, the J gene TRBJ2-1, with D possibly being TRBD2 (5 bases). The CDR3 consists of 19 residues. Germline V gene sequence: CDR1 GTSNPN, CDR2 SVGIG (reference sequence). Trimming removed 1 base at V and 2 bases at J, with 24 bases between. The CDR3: CAWSATTGPPGITYNEQFF. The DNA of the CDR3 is TGTGCCTGGAGTGCGACAACCGGGCCCCCGGGAATTACCTACAATGAGCAGTTCTTC.

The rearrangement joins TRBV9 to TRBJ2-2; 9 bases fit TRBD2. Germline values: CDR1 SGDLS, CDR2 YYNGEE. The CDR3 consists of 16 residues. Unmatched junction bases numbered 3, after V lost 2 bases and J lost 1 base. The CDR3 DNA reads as TGTGCCAGCAGCGTTAGCGGGGGCCAGAACACCGGGGAGCTGTTTTTT. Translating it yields CASSVSGGQNTGELFF. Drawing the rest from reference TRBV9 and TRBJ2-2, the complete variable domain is DSGVTQTPKHLITATGQRVTLRCSPRSGDLSVYWYQQSLDQGLQFLIQYYNGEERAKGNILERFSAQQFPDLHSELNLSSLELGDSALYFCASSVSGGQNTGELFFGEGSRLTVL.

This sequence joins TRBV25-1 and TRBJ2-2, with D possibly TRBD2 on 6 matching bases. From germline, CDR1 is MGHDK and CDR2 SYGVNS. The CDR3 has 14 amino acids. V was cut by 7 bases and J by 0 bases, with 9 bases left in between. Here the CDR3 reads CASTRGTNTGELFF. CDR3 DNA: TGTGCCAGCACGCGGGGAACGAACACCGGGGAGCTGTTTTTT. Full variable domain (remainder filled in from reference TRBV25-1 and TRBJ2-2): EADIYQTPRYLVIGTGKKITLECSQTMGHDKMYWYQQDPGMELHLIHYSYGVNSTEKGDLSSESTVSRIRTEHFPLTLESARPSHTSQYLCASTRGTNTGELFFGEGSRLTVL.

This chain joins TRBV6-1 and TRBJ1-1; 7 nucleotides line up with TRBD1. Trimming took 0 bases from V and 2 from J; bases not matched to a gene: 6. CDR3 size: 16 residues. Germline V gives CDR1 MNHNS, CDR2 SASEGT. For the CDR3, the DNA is TGTGCCAGCAGTGAAGCGCTAAGGGGGCCCAACACTGAAGCTTTCTTT. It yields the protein CASSEALRGPNTEAFF.

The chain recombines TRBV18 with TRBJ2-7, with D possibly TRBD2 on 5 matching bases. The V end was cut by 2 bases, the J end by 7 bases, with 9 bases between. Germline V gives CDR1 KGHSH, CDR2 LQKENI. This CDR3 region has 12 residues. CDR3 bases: TGTGCCAGCTCACCAGAAACTAGGGAGCAGTACTTC. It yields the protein CASSPETREQYF.

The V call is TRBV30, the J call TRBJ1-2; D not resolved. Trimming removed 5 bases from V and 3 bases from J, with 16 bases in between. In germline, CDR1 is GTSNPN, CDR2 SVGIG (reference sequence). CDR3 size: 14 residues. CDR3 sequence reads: CAWSLGPGDYGYTF. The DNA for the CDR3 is TGTGCCTGGTCCCTGGGCCCCGGGGACTATGGCTACACCTTC.

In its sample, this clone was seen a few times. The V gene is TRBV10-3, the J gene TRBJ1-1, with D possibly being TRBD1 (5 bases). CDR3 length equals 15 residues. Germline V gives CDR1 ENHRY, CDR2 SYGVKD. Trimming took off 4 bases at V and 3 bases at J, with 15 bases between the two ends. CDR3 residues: CAISGTGGGDTEAFF. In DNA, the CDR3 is TGTGCCATCAGTGGAACAGGCGGCGGGGACACTGAAGCTTTCTTT.